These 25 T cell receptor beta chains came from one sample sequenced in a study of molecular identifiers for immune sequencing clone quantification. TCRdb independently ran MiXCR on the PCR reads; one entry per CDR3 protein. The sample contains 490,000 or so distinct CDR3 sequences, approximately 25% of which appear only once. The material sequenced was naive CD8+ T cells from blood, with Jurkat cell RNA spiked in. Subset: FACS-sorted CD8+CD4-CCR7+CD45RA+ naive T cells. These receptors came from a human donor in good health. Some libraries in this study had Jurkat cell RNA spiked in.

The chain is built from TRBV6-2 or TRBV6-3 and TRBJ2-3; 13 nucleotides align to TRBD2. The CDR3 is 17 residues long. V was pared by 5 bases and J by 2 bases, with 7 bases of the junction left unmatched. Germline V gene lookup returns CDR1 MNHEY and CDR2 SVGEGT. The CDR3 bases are TGTGCCAGCAGTCCCGGACTAGCGGGAGACCACACAGATACGCAGTATTTT. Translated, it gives CASSPGLAGDHTDTQYF.

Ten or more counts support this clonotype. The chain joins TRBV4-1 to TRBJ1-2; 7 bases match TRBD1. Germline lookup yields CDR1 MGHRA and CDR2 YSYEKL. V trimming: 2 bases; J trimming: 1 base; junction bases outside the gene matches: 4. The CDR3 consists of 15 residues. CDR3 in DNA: TGCGCCAGCAGCCAAACTACAGGGGTTAACTATGGCTACACCTTC. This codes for CASSQTTGVNYGYTF.

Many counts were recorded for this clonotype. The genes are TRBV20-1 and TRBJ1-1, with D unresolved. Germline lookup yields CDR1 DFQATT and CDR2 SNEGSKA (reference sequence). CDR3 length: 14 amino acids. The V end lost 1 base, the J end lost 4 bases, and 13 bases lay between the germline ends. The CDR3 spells CSARGMIGSTEAFF. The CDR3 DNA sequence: TGCAGTGCTAGAGGAATGATAGGGAGCACTGAAGCTTTCTTT.

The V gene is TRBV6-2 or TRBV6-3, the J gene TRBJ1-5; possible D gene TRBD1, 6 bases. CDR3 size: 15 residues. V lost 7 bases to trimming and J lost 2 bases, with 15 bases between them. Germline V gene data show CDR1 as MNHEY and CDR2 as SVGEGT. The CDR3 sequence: CASMDLTGRNQPQHF. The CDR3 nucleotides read TGTGCCAGCATGGACCTCACAGGGCGCAATCAGCCCCAGCATTTT.

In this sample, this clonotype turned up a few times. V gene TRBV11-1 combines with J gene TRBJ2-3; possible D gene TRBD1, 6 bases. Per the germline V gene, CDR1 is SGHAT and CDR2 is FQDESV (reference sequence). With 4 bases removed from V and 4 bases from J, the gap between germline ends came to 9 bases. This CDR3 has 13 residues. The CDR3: CASSYSGADTQYF. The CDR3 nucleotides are TGTGCCAGCAGCTACTCAGGGGCAGATACGCAGTATTTT.

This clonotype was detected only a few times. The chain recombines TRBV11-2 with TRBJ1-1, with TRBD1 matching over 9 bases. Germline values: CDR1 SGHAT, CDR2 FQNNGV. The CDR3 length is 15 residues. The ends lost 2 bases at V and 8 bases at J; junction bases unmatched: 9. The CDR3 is CASSLYVTGGLEAFF. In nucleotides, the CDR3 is TGTGCCAGCAGCTTATATGTAACAGGGGGCTTGGAAGCTTTCTTT.

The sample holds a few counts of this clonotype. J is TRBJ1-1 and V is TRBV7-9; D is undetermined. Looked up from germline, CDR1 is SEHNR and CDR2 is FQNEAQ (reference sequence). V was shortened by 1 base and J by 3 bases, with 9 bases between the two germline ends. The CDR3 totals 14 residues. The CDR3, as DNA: TGTGCCAGCAGCTTAGATATTGCGGACACTGAAGCTTTCTTT. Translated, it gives CASSLDIADTEAFF.

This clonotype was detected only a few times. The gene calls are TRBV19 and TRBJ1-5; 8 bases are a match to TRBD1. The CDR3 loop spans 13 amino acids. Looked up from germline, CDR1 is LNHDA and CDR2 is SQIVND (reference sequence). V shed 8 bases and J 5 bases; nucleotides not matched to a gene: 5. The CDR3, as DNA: TGTGCCAGTGGACAGGGTTTGGATCAGCCCCAGCATTTT. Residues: CASGQGLDQPQHF.

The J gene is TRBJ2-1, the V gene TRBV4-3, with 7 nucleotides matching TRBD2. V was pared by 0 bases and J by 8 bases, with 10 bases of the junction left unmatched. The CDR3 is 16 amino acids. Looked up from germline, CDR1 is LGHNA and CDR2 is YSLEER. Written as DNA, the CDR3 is TGCGCCAGCAGCCAAGATGCTAGCGGAATTAGGTATGAGCAGTTCTTC. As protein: CASSQDASGIRYEQFF.

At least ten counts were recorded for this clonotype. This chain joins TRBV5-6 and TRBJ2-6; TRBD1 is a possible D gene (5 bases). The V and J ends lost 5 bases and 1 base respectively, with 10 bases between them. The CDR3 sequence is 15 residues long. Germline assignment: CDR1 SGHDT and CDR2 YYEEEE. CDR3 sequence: CASSWGASGANVLTF. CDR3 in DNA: TGTGCCAGCAGTTGGGGCGCATCTGGGGCCAACGTCCTGACTTTC.

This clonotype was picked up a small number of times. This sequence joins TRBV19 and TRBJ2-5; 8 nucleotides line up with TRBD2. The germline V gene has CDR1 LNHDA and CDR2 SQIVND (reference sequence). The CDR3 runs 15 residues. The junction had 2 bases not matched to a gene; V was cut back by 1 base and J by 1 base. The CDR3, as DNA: TGTGCCAGTAGTATAGGGCTAGCGGGCCAAGAGACCCAGTACTTC. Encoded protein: CASSIGLAGQETQYF. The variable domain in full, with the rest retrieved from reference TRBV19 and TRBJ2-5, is DGGITQSPKYLFRKEGQNVTLSCEQNLNHDAMYWYRQDPGQGLRLIYYSQIVNDFQKGDIAEGYSVSREKKESFPLTVTSAQKNPTAFYLCASSIGLAGQETQYFGPGTRLLVL.

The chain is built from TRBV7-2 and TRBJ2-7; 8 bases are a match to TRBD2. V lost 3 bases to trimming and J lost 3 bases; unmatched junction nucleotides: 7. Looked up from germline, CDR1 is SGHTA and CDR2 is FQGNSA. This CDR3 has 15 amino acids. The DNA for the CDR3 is TGTGCCAGCAGCTTTAGCGGGGAAGACTTCTACGAGCAGTACTTC. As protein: CASSFSGEDFYEQYF.

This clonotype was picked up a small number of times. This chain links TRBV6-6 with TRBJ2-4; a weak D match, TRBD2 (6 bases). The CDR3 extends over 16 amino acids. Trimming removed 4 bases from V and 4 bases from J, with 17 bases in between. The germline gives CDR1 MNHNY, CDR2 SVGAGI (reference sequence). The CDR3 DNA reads TGTGCCAGCAGTTCGCCGGGACTGAACGTAAAAAACATTCAGTACTTC. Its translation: CASSSPGLNVKNIQYF.

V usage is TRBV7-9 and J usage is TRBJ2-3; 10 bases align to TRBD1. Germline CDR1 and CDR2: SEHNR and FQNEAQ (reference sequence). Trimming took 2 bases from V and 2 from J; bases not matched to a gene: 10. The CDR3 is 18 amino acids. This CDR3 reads CASSLPLGTGEITDTQYF. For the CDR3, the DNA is TGTGCCAGCAGCTTACCTTTAGGGACAGGGGAAATCACAGATACGCAGTATTTT.

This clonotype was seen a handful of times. CDR3 in DNA: TGTGCCAGCAGTTACTCCTGGGGTGGAGATGGCTACACCTTC. Translation gives CASSYSWGGDGYTF. The rearrangement links TRBV6-6 to TRBJ1-2; D gene uncertain. In germline, CDR1 is MNHNY, CDR2 SVGAGI (reference sequence). V gave up 0 bases and J gave up 6 bases, with 11 bases separating them. This CDR3 region has 14 residues.

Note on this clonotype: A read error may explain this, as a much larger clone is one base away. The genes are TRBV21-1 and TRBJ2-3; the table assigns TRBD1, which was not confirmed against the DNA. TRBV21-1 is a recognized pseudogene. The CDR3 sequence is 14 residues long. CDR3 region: CVSSNWGISNTQYF. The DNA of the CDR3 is TGTGTCAGCAGCAATTGGGGGATTTCTAATACGCAGTATTTT.

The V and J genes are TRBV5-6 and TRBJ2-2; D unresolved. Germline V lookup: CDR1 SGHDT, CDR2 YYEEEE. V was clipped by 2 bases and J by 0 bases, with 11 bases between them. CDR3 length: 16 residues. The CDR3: CASSFQTVSNTGELFF. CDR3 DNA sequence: TGTGCCAGCAGCTTTCAAACGGTTTCGAACACCGGGGAGCTGTTTTTT.

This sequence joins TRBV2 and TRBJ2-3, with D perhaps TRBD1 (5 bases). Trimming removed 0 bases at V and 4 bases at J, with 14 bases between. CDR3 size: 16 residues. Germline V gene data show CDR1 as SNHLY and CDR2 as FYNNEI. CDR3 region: CASSEAQVGRADTQYF. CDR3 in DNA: TGTGCCAGCAGTGAAGCACAGGTGGGGCGCGCAGATACGCAGTATTTT.

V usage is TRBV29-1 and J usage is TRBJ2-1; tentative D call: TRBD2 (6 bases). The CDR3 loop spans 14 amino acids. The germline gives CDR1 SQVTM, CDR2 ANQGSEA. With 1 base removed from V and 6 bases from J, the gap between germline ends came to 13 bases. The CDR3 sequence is CSVEAGTVINEQFF. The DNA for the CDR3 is TGCAGCGTTGAAGCAGGGACTGTGATCAATGAGCAGTTCTTC.

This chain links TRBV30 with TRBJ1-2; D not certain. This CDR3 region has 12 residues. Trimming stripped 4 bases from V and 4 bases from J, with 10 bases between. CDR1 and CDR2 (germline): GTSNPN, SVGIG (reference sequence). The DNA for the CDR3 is TGTGCCTGGATATCGGAGGGCTATGGCTACACCTTC. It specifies CAWISEGYGYTF.

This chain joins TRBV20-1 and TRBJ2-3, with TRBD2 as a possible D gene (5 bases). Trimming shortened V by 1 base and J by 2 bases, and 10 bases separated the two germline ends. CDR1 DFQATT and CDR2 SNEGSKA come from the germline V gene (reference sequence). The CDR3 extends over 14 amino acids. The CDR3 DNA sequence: TGCAGTGCTAGAGTTCTAGCTAACACAGATACGCAGTATTTT. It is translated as CSARVLANTDTQYF.

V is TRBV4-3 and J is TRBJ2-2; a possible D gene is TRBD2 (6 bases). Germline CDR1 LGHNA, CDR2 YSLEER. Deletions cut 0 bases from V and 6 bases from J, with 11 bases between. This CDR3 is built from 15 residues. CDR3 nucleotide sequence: TGCGCCAGCAGCCAAGATCGTTCGGGAGCCGGGGAGCTGTTTTTT. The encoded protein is CASSQDRSGAGELFF.

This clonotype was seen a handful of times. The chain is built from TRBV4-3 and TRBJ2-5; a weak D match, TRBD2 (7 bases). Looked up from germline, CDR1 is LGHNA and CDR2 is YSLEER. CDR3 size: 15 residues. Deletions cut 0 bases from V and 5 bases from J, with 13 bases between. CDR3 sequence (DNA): TGCGCCAGCAGCCAAGATCCGGGGGGCAAGGAGACCCAGTACTTC. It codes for CASSQDPGGKETQYF.

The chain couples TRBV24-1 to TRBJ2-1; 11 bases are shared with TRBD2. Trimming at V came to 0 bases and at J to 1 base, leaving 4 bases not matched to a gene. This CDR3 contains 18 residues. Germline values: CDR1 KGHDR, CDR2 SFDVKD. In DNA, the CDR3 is TGTGCCACCAGTGATTTGCCTATAGCGGGAGGGTCCTACAATGAGCAGTTCTTC. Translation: CATSDLPIAGGSYNEQFF.

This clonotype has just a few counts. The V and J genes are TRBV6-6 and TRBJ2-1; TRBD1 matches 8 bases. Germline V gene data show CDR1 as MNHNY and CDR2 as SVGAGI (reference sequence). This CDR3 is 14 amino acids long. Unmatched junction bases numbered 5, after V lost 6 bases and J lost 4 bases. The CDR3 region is CASSIRDRYNEQFF. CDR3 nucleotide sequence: TGTGCCAGCAGCATCCGGGACAGGTACAATGAGCAGTTCTTC.